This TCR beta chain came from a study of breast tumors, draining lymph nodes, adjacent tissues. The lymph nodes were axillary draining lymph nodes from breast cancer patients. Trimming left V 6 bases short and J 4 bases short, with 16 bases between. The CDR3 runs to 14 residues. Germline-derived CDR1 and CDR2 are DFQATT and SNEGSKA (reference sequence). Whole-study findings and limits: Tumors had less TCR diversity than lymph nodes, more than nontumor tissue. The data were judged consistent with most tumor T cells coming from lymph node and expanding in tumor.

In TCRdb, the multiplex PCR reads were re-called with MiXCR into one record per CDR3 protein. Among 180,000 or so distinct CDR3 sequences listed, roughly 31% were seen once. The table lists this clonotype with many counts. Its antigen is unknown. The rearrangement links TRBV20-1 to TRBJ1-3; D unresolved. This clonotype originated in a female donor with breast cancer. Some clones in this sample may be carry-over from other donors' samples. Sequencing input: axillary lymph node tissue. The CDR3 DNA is TGCAGTGCCCCAGGCCCCCTGGGGGGAAACACCATATATTTT. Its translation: CSAPGPLGGNTIYF.